This T cell receptor (beta chain) derives from a study of cytomegalovirus exposure and HLA in healthy donors. Regarding the study as a whole: The later analysis indicated that the majority of CMV-associated TCR beta chains appeared HLA-restricted. Near-uniform donor sequencing depth was presumed by presence/absence analyses.

As to this clone: Its specificity is unknown. One end of the junction is discordant with germline, which a read error may explain.

The PCR employed 60 Vbeta primers together with 13 Jbeta primers. Only in-frame clones appear in the TCRdb table, and some are missing; sequencing was by immunoSEQ multiplex PCR. Here the sample spans under 300,000 clones, almost 85% being singletons. The sequenced sample was PBMCs. The sequence derives from a woman aged 40-49 years in good health and CMV-seropositive.

DNA for the CDR3: TGTTCCAGCAGCTCGACTAGCGGGAGAGGGCAGTACTTC. Residues: CSSSSTSGRGQYF. The rearrangement joins TRBV7-9 to TRBJ2-7; TRBD2 matches 12 bases. Germline CDR1 reads SEHNR; CDR2 reads FQNEAQ (reference sequence). The CDR3 sequence is 13 residues long. Full variable domain (missing parts from reference TRBV7-9 and TRBJ2-7): DTGVSQNPRHKITKRGQNVTFRCDPISEHNRLYWYRQTLGQGPEFLTYFQNEAQLEKSRLLSDRFSAERPKGSFSTLEIQRTEQGDSAMYLCSSSSTSGRGQYFGPGTRLTVT.